These 10 T cell receptor beta chains share one sample of origin, sequenced in a study of T cells in Graves' hyperthyroidism and ophthalmopathy. Template material for amplifying TCR beta CDR3 regions consisted of RNA transcripts. TCR CDR3 underwent first-round RT-PCR with the HTBI primer set. TCRdb reanalysed the multiplex PCR reads using MiXCR and keeps one entry per CDR3 protein. The sample includes some 400,000 distinct CDR3 sequences, approximately 19% of them seen just once. The material sequenced was blood. All receptors come from a woman under 30 with Graves' hyperthyroidism.

The chain has TRBV6-5 and TRBJ2-7, with 8 nucleotides matching TRBD2. After removal of 1 base from V and 5 bases from J, the junction contained 10 bases not matched to a gene. This CDR3 region has 16 residues. Per germline, CDR1 MNHEY and CDR2 SVGAGI. CDR3 sequence reads: CASSYFAGGFLDEQYF. Written as DNA, the CDR3 is TGTGCCAGCAGTTACTTTGCGGGAGGTTTTCTAGACGAGCAGTACTTC.

This clonotype was observed at least ten times. This chain joins TRBV19 and TRBJ1-1; D remains unclear. CDR1 and CDR2 (germline): LNHDA, SQIVND (reference sequence). V lost 3 bases and J lost 8, with 10 bases in between. The CDR3 has 12 residues. The CDR3 protein is CASSIGRLEAFF. The CDR3 region has the DNA TGTGCCAGTAGTATTGGACGGTTGGAAGCTTTCTTT.

This rearrangement joins TRBV29-1 to TRBJ1-1; 7 bases fit TRBD1. CDR3 length: 12 amino acids. The J segment lost 7 bases and the V segment lost 4 bases, leaving 6 bases of the junction unmatched. From germline, CDR1 is SQVTM and CDR2 ANQGSEA. CDR3 sequence reads: CSVAGQAVEAFF. The CDR3 DNA reads TGCAGCGTTGCTGGACAGGCTGTTGAAGCTTTCTTT.

The chain is built from TRBV12-3 or TRBV12-4 and TRBJ2-7; a possible D gene is TRBD2 (6 bases). Trimming removed 5 bases at V and 2 bases at J, with 13 bases between. CDR3 length: 14 amino acids. In DNA, the CDR3 is TGTGCCAGCAGTCGTGACGGGACTGCCTACGAGCAGTACTTC. Protein sequence: CASSRDGTAYEQYF.

This clonotype was seen many times. The V call is TRBV7-2, the J call TRBJ1-1; TRBD1 matches at 8 bases. Germline V CDR1 and CDR2: SGHTA, FQGNSA. V trimming: 6 bases; J trimming: 3 bases; junction bases outside the gene matches: 3. The CDR3 consists of 13 residues. The CDR3 DNA is TGTGCCAGCAGTCAACAGGGGGACACTGAAGCTTTCTTT. This gives the protein CASSQQGDTEAFF.

At least ten counts were recorded for this clonotype. The chain carries TRBV20-1 and TRBJ2-4, with 7 bases fitting TRBD2. CDR1 and CDR2 (germline): DFQATT, SNEGSKA (reference sequence). The trim removed 5 bases at V and 0 bases at J, leaving 4 bases unmatched. CDR3 length: 14 amino acids. The CDR3 coding sequence is TGCAGTGCTGCTAGCGGTTTAGCCAAAAACATTCAGTACTTC. This gives the protein CSAASGLAKNIQYF.

This clonotype was detected many times. CDR3: CASSWWASTGPRSYEQYF. CDR3 DNA sequence: TGTGCCAGCAGTTGGTGGGCCAGTACGGGCCCCCGCTCCTACGAGCAGTACTTC. This chain uses TRBV6-2 or TRBV6-3 with TRBJ2-7; D is unclear. Germline-derived CDR1 and CDR2 are MNHEY and SVGEGT. The V gene lost 4 bases and the J gene lost 0 bases, with 22 bases spanning the gap. The CDR3 has 18 amino acids.

CDR3 nucleotides: TGTGCCAGCAGCGCCTCCGGGACAGGGGACACTGAAGCTTTCTTT. It is translated as CASSASGTGDTEAFF. The chain is built from TRBV7-9 and TRBJ1-1; 10 positions match TRBD1. The germline V gene has CDR1 SEHNR and CDR2 FQNEAQ (reference sequence). There are 15 residues in the CDR3. The junction had 6 bases not matched to a gene; V was cut back by 5 bases and J by 3 bases. Full variable domain (missing parts from reference TRBV7-9 and TRBJ1-1): DTGVSQNPRHKITKRGQNVTFRCDPISEHNRLYWYRQTLGQGPEFLTYFQNEAQLEKSRLLSDRFSAERPKGSFSTLEIQRTEQGDSAMYLCASSASGTGDTEAFFGQGTRLTVV.

The V gene is TRBV6-1, the J gene TRBJ1-5; 8 bases are shared with TRBD1. The CDR3 runs 13 residues. V lost 8 bases to trimming and J lost 2 bases; unmatched junction nucleotides: 2. Germline values: CDR1 MNHNS, CDR2 SASEGT. CDR3 coding DNA: TGTGCCAGCGCGGACAGGGGCAATCAGCCCCAGCATTTT. Protein sequence: CASADRGNQPQHF.

This clonotype has ten or more counts. The V gene is TRBV11-2, the J gene TRBJ2-5; 11 bases agree with TRBD2. The V gene's germline CDR1 is SGHAT and CDR2 FQNNGV. V shed 5 bases and J 5 bases; nucleotides not matched to a gene: 10. The CDR3 spans 16 residues. DNA of the CDR3: TGTGCCAGCAGCAACCGTCTTGCTAGCGGGGGGGAGACCCAGTACTTC. Protein sequence: CASSNRLASGGETQYF.